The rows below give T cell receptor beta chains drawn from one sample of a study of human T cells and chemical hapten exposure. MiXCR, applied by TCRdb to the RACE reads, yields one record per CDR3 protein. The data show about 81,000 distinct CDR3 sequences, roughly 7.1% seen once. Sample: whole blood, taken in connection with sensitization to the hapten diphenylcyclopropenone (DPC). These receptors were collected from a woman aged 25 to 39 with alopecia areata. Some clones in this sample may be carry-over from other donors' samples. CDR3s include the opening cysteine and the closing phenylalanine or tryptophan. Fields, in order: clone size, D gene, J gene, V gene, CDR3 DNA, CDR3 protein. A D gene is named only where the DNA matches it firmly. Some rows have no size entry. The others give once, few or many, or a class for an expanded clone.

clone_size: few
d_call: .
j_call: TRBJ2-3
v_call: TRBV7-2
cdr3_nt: TGTGCCAGCGACTGGGTTAGCACAGATACGCAGTATTTT
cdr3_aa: CASDWVSTDTQYF

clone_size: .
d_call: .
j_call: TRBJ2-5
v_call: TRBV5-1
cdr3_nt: TGCGCCAGCAGCTTTCGCGACAGGAAAGAGACCCAGTACTTC
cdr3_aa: CASSFRDRKETQYF

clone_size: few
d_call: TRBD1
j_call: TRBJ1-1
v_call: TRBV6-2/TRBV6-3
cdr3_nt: TGTGCCAGCTGGACAGGGGGGCACACTGAAGCTTTCTTT
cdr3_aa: CASWTGGHTEAFF

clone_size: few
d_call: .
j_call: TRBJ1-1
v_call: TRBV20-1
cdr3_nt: TGCAGTGCTAGAGATTGGGGAAACACTGAAGCTTTCTTT
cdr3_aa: CSARDWGNTEAFF

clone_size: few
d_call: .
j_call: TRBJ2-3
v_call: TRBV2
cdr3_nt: TGTGCCAGCAGTGACCCTTCCGATCCGGGACGAGCGGACACAGATACGCAGTATTTT
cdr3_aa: CASSDPSDPGRADTDTQYF

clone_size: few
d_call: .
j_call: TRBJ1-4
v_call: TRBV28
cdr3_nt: TGTGCCAGCAGTTTCCAACCGGGGGGACTGTTTTTT
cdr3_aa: CASSFQPGGLFF

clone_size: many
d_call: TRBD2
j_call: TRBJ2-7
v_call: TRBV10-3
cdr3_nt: TGTGCCATCAGTGAGGAGTCTGCCGGGAGGGAGTACGAGCAGTACTTC
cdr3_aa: CAISEESAGREYEQYF

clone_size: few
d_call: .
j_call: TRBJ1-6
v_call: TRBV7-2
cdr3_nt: TGTGCCAGCAGCTTCGGGGGTTGTAATTCACCCCTCCACTTT
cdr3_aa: CASSFGGCNSPLHF

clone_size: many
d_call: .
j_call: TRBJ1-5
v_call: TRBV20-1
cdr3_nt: TGCAGTGCTAGAGATCGGGGGGCGAGCAATCAGCCCCAGCATTTT
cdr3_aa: CSARDRGASNQPQHF

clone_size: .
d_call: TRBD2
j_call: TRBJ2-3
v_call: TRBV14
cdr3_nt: TGTGCCAGCAGCCAGACCCCGGGACTAGCGGCAGATACGCAGTATTTT
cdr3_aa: CASSQTPGLAADTQYF

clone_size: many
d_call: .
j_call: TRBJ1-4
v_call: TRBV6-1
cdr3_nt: TGTGCCAGCACCATCGGGGTAAATGAAAAACTGTTTTTT
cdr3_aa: CASTIGVNEKLFF

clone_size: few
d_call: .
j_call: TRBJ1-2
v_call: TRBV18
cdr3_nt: TGTGCCAGCTCTCCTCTTAACTCCTACTCTAACTATGGCTACACCTTC
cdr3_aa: CASSPLNSYSNYGYTF

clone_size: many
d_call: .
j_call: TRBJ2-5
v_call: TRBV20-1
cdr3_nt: TGCAGTGCTAGAGGACCGGGACTAGAGACCCAGTACTTC
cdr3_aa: CSARGPGLETQYF

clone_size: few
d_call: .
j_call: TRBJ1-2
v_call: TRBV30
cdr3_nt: TGTGCCTGGCGTGGGCGACCCTATGGCTACACCTTC
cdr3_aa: CAWRGRPYGYTF

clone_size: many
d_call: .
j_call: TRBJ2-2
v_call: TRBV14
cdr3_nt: TGTGCCAGCAGCCAAGATAGGCAGACCGGGGAGCTGTTTTTT
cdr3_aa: CASSQDRQTGELFF

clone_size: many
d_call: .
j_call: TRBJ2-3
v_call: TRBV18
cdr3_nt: TGTGCCAGCTCACCGGTTAGAAAGTGGAGCAAGGTGGGCACAGATACGCAGTATTTT
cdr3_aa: CASSPVRKWSKVGTDTQYF

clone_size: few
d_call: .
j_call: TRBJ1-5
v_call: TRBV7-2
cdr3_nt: TGTGCCAGCAGCTTAGCTTTCTGGCAATCTAGCAATCAGCCCCAGCATTTT
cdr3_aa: CASSLAFWQSSNQPQHF

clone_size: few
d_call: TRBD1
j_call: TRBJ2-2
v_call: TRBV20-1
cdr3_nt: TGCAGTGCTAGAAATGACAGGGGAAAGGGGACCGGGGAGCTGTTTTTT
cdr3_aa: CSARNDRGKGTGELFF

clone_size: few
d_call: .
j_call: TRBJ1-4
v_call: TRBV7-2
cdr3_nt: TGTGCCAGCAGCCGGGAGTTTCGGGAAAAACTGTTTTTT
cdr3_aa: CASSREFREKLFF

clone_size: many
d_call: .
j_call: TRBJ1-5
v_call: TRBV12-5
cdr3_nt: TGTGCTAGTGGTTTGGAGAGCAATCAGCCCCAGCATTTT
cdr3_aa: CASGLESNQPQHF

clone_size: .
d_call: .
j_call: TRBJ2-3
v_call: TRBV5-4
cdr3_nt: TGTGCCAGCAGCTCCCCGGAACGCACAGATACGCAGTATTTT
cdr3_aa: CASSSPERTDTQYF

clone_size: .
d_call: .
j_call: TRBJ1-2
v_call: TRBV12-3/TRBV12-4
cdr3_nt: TGTGCCAGCAGTTTTGGGACACTGCTAGGCTATGGCTACACCTTC
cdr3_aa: CASSFGTLLGYGYTF

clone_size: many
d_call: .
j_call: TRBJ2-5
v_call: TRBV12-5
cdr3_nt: TGTGCTAGTGGTCTTATCCTGGACCCCCAAGAGACCCAGTACTTC
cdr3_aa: CASGLILDPQETQYF

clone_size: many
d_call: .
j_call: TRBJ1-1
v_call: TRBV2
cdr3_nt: TGTGCCAGCAGACTAGGGGTGGAAACTGAAGCTTTCTTT
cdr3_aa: CASRLGVETEAFF

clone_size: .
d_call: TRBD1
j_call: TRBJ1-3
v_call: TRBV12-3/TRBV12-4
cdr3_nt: TGTGCCAGCACCCGGGACAGCTCTGGAAACACCATATATTTT
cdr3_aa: CASTRDSSGNTIYF

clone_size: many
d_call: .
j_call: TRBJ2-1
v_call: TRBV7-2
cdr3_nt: TGTGCCAGCAGCTTTGTGACAACTGACAATGAGCAGTTCTTC
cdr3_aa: CASSFVTTDNEQFF

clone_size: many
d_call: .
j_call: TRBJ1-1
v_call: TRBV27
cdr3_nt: TGTGCCAGCAGTTTAAAGGCGAACACTGAAGCTTTCTTT
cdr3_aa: CASSLKANTEAFF